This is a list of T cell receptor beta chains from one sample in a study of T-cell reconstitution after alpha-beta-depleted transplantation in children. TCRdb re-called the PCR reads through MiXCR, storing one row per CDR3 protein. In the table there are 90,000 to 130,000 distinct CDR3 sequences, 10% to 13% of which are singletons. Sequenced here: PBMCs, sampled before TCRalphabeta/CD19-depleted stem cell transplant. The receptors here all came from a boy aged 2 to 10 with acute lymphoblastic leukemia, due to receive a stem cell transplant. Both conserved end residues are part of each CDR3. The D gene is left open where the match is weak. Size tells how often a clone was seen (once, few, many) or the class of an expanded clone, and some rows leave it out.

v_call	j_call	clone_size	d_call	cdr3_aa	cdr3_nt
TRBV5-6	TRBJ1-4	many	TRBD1	CASSTPGTGNEKLFF	TGTGCCAGCAGCACACCCGGGACAGGGAATGAAAAACTGTTTTTT
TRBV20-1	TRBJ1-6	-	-	CSALGQVGAVSPLHF	TGCAGTGCCCTAGGGCAGGTCGGGGCGGTTTCACCCCTCCACTTT
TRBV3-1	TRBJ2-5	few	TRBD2	CASSPSRTSGLETQYF	TGTGCCAGCAGCCCCTCCCGGACTAGCGGGTTAGAGACCCAGTACTTC
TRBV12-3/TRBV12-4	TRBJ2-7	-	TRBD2	CARSSFAGTSGRGYEQYF	TGTGCCCGCAGTTCGTTTGCCGGGACTAGCGGGAGGGGTTACGAGCAGTACTTC
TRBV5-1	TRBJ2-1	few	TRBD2	CASSDRAGGNEQFF	TGCGCCAGCAGCGACCGGGCGGGGGGCAATGAGCAGTTCTTC
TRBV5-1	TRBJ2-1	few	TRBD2	CASSLLAGGHNEQFF	TGCGCCAGCAGCTTGCTAGCGGGAGGCCACAATGAGCAGTTCTTC
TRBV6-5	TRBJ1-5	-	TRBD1	CASSWGTGAGNQPQHF	TGTGCCAGCAGTTGGGGGACAGGGGCAGGGAATCAGCCCCAGCATTTT
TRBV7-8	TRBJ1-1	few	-	CASSSAGVENVAFF	TGTGCCAGCAGCTCAGCTGGGGTAGAGAACGTAGCTTTCTTT
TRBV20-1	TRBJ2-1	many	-	CSANNEQFF	TGCAGTGCTAACAATGAGCAGTTCTTC
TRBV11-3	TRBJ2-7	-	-	CASSLVWGSYEQYF	TGTGCCAGCAGCTTAGTGTGGGGTTCCTACGAGCAGTACTTC
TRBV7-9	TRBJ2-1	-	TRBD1	CASSPDRAEQFF	TGTGCCAGCAGCCCGGACAGGGCTGAGCAGTTCTTC
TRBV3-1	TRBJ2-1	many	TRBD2	CASSQRREADNEQFF	TGTGCCAGCAGCCAACGGCGGGAGGCCGACAATGAGCAGTTCTTC
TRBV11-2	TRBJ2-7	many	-	CASSFGVTYEQYF	TGTGCCAGCAGCTTTGGGGTGACCTACGAGCAGTACTTC
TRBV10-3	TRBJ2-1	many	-	CAISAANEQFF	TGTGCCATCAGTGCCGCAAATGAGCAGTTCTTC
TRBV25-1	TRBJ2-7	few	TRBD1	CASTGGYLYEQYF	TGTGCCAGCACAGGGGGCTATCTGTACGAGCAGTACTTC
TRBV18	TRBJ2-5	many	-	CASSLYQETQYF	TGTGCCAGCTCACTGTACCAAGAGACCCAGTACTTC
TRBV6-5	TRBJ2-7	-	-	CASSYGVSGNDEQYF	TGTGCCAGCAGTTACGGGGTTTCAGGGAACGACGAGCAGTACTTC
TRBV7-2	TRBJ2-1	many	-	CASSPGLVHEQFF	TGTGCCAGCAGCCCTGGCCTTGTCCATGAGCAGTTCTTC